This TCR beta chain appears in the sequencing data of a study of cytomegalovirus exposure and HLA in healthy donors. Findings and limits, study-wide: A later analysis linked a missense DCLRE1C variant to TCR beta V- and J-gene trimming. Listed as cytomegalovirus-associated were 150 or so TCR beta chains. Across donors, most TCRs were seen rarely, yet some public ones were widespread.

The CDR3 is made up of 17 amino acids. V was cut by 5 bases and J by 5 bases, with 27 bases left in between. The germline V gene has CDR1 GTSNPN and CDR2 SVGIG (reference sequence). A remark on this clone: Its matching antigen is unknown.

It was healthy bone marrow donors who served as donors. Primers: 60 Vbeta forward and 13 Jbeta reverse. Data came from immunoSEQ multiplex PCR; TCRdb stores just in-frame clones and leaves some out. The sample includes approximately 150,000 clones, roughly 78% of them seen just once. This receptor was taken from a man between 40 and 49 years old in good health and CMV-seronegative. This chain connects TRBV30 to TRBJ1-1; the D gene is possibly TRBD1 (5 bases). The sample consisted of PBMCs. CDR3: CAWHTAQGWDLGTEAFF. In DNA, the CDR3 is TGTGCCTGGCACACCGCCCAGGGATGGGATCTAGGGACTGAAGCTTTCTTT. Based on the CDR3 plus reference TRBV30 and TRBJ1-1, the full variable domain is SQTIHQWPATLVQPVGSPLSLECTVEGTSNPNLYWYRQAAGRGLQLLFYSVGIGQISSEVPQNLSASRPQDRQFILSSKKLLLSDSGFYLCAWHTAQGWDLGTEAFFGQGTRLTVV.